These 7 T cell receptor beta chains share one sample of origin, sequenced in a study of T cells after yellow fever vaccination. TCRdb passed the 5' RACE reads through MiXCR, listing each CDR3 protein once. The sample records 450,000 to 600,000 distinct CDR3 sequences, 13% being singletons. The sample consisted of PBMCs, taken on the day of the yellow fever booster vaccination. The receptor source for this set is a man aged 25 to 40 who received the YFV17D yellow fever vaccine.

In this sample, this clonotype turned up a few times. CDR3 amino acids: CSALDRADEQFF. The CDR3 DNA follows: TGCAGTGCCCTCGACAGGGCGGATGAGCAGTTCTTC. The chain recombines TRBV20-1 with TRBJ2-1; TRBD1 matches 7 bases. CDR3 size: 12 residues. With 6 bases clipped from V and 8 bases from J, the junction kept 7 bases outside the gene matches. CDR1 and CDR2 (germline): DFQATT, SNEGSKA (reference sequence).

This clonotype turned up a few times. This chain joins TRBV5-1 and TRBJ2-1; D is perhaps TRBD2 (5 bases). The germline CDR1 and CDR2 sequences are SGHRS and YFSETQ. The CDR3 is 16 residues long. Trimming shortened V by 0 bases and J by 0 bases, and 10 bases separated the two germline ends. The CDR3 sequence: CASSLVLSGSYNEQFF. CDR3 DNA sequence: TGCGCCAGCAGCTTGGTTCTCAGCGGCTCCTACAATGAGCAGTTCTTC.

The CDR3 DNA is TGTGCCAGCAGTCCGGACAGCGCGGTGCGTCAGCCCCAGCATTTT. It translates to CASSPDSAVRQPQHF. This chain joins TRBV7-2 and TRBJ1-5; TRBD1 is a possible D gene (6 bases). V dropped 6 bases and J dropped 6 bases, with 18 bases sitting between them. The CDR3 has 15 amino acids. Germline-derived CDR1 and CDR2 are SGHTA and FQGNSA.

With regard to this clonotype: One end of the junction varies from germline; a read error may be responsible. The chain carries TRBV11-2 and TRBJ2-6, with a tentative D call TRBD2 (7 bases). Germline assignment: CDR1 SGHAT and CDR2 FQNNGV. The CDR3 loop spans 20 amino acids. The CDR3 is CASSRLAVRNTNAGANVPTF. CDR3 bases: TGTGCCAGCAGCCGTTTGGCTGTCCGCAACACTAACGCGGGGGCCAACGTCCCGACTTTC.

This clonotype was seen more than once but under ten times. CDR3 in amino acids: CASSSNREAETQYF. The DNA of the CDR3 is TGTGCCAGCAGTTCAAACAGGGAGGCAGAGACCCAGTACTTC. The gene calls are TRBV28 and TRBJ2-5, with D perhaps TRBD1 or TRBD2 (6 bases each). The germline V gene encodes CDR1 MDHEN and CDR2 SYDVKM. This CDR3 region has 14 residues. Trimming removed 4 bases from V and 4 bases from J, with 13 bases in between.

In this sample, this clonotype turned up a few times. This chain uses TRBV29-1 with TRBJ2-1; no clear D. This CDR3 is built from 10 residues. The V end was cut by 2 bases, the J end by 10 bases, with 6 bases between. The germline gives CDR1 SQVTM, CDR2 ANQGSEA. The CDR3 sequence: CSVENWEQFF. The DNA for the CDR3 is TGCAGCGTTGAAAATTGGGAGCAGTTCTTC.

This clonotype was seen only a few times. This sequence joins TRBV7-9 and TRBJ2-3, with D perhaps TRBD2 (6 bases). Trimming shortened V by 11 bases and J by 1 base, and 16 bases separated the two germline ends. CDR1 SEHNR and CDR2 FQNEAQ come from the germline V gene (reference sequence). This CDR3 region has 14 residues. In DNA, the CDR3 is TGTGCCTCCGGGGGTGCGGAACGCACAGATACGCAGTATTTT. It specifies CASGGAERTDTQYF.